One and the same sample provided the 14 T cell receptor beta chains below, sequenced in a study of OX40 agonist ivuxolimab in advanced cancers. The repertoire was sequenced with immunoSEQ multiplex PCR; TCRdb's copy has only in-frame clones and lacks some. The sample lists 55,000 to 80,000 clones, approximately 79% seen once, with around 2.4% in the top ten. The sample here was CD4+ or CD8+ T cells sorted from blood, taken in a trial of the OX40 agonist ivuxolimab. The receptor set was obtained from an adult with an advanced solid tumor such as melanoma, head and neck, liver or kidney cancer.

The genes are TRBV30 and TRBJ2-5; no definite D call. CDR1 and CDR2 from the germline V gene are GTSNPN and SVGIG (reference sequence). V gave up 2 bases and J gave up 7 bases, with 17 bases separating them. The CDR3 is made up of 14 amino acids. As DNA, the CDR3 is TGTGCCTGGAGTAATCAAGTCGTCCTAGGGACCCAGTACTTC. It encodes CAWSNQVVLGTQYF.

The chain joins TRBV7-8 to TRBJ1-4; a possible D gene is TRBD1 (5 bases). Germline V CDR1 and CDR2: SGHVS, FQNEAQ. The V and J ends lost 9 bases and 7 bases respectively, with 15 bases between them. The CDR3 loop spans 13 amino acids. This chain's CDR3 is CASTPTVGEKLFF. Written as DNA, the CDR3 is TGTGCCAGTACCCCGACAGTCGGTGAAAAACTGTTTTTT.

This clone was detected only a few times. Here the CDR3 DNA reads TGCGCCAGCAGCTTGAGAGGGGGAGGGCCCGTCTACGAGCAGTACTTC. This encodes CASSLRGGGPVYEQYF. V gene TRBV5-1 combines with J gene TRBJ2-7; D might be TRBD2 (7 bases). V shed 1 base and J shed 3 bases, with 17 bases lying between them. This CDR3 is built from 16 residues. Germline CDR1 reads SGHRS; CDR2 reads YFSETQ.

As DNA, the CDR3 is TGTGCCAGCAGCTTGGGGCGGACTAGTAACTACAATGAGCAGTTCTTC. Amino acids: CASSLGRTSNYNEQFF. The rearrangement links TRBV5-4 to TRBJ2-1, with TRBD2 matching over 7 bases. Per germline, CDR1 SGHNT and CDR2 YYREEE (reference sequence). J was trimmed by 3 bases and V by 0 bases; bases with no gene match: 6. The CDR3 loop spans 16 amino acids.

The V call is TRBV18, the J call TRBJ2-6; D is ambiguous. Germline lookup yields CDR1 KGHSH and CDR2 LQKENI. V lost 6 bases and J lost 2, with 11 bases in between. The CDR3 runs 15 residues. Here the CDR3 DNA reads TGTGCCAGCTCCGACTCTACGACTGGGGCCAACGTCCTGACTTTC. This sequence encodes CASSDSTTGANVLTF.

The CDR3 DNA reads as TGTGCCAGCAGCTTAACCCCCCGCGAAGAGACCCAGTACTTC. Its protein is CASSLTPREETQYF. The chain couples TRBV7-2 to TRBJ2-5; no definite D call. This CDR3 is 14 amino acids long. In germline, CDR1 is SGHTA, CDR2 FQGNSA. Deletions cut 2 bases from V and 3 bases from J, with 10 bases between.

V gene TRBV18 combines with J gene TRBJ1-6; 7 positions agree with TRBD1. The CDR3 consists of 17 residues. Germline V gives CDR1 KGHSH, CDR2 LQKENI. V shed 5 bases and J 0 bases; nucleotides not matched to a gene: 7. The CDR3 here is CASSYTDRDSYNSPLHF. CDR3 in DNA: TGTGCCAGCTCATATACCGACAGGGACTCCTATAATTCACCCCTCCACTTT.

The chain uses TRBV4-2 and TRBJ2-7; D is perhaps TRBD2 (6 bases). CDR1 is LGHNA, CDR2 YNFKEQ, per germline. CDR3 length: 17 residues. The V gene lost 1 base and the J gene lost 2 bases, with 18 bases spanning the gap. CDR3: CASSQAGGQGRTYEQYF. In DNA, the CDR3 is TGTGCCAGCAGCCAAGCTGGAGGGCAGGGACGAACCTACGAGCAGTACTTC.

The genes are TRBV6-6 and TRBJ2-7; D ambiguous. The CDR3 sequence is 14 residues long. V was trimmed by 3 bases and J by 3 bases, leaving 12 bases between them. Germline V gene sequence: CDR1 MNHNY, CDR2 SVGAGI (reference sequence). This chain's CDR3 is CASSYSEDLYEQYF. For the CDR3, the DNA is TGTGCCAGCAGTTATTCGGAAGACCTCTACGAGCAGTACTTC.

This clone was seen just once. The rearrangement joins TRBV7-9 to TRBJ1-3, with D perhaps TRBD1 (5 bases). Germline loops: CDR1 SEHNR, CDR2 FQNEAQ (reference sequence). The CDR3 has 16 residues. Trimming cost V 0 bases and J 2 bases, with 11 bases left between them. The CDR3, as DNA: TGTGCCAGCAGCTTAGCCGGGCAGGGTCCTGGAAACACCATATATTTT. It specifies CASSLAGQGPGNTIYF.

The sample holds one count of this clone. The chain has TRBV28 and TRBJ1-5; D gene uncertain. This CDR3 spans 13 amino acids. Deletions cut 9 bases from V and 3 bases from J, with 12 bases between. The V gene's germline CDR1 is MDHEN and CDR2 SYDVKM. The CDR3 here is CASTRQLNQPQHF. The CDR3 coding sequence is TGTGCCAGTACCCGACAACTCAATCAGCCCCAGCATTTT.

This rearrangement joins TRBV30 to TRBJ1-1; 8 nucleotides agree with TRBD1. The CDR3 loop spans 14 amino acids. Germline-derived CDR1 and CDR2 are GTSNPN and SVGIG (reference sequence). Trimming at V came to 4 bases and at J to 3 bases, leaving 7 bases not matched to a gene. In DNA form, the CDR3 reads TGTGCCTGGAAGTGGGGGGACAGGTACACTGAAGCTTTCTTT. This codes for CAWKWGDRYTEAFF.

This chain links TRBV25-1 with TRBJ1-1, with 12 bases fitting TRBD1. CDR1 MGHDK and CDR2 SYGVNS come from the germline V gene. This CDR3 has 16 amino acids. V gave up 7 bases and J gave up 10 bases; unmatched junction bases: 16. Written as DNA, the CDR3 is TGTGCCAGCACCCCCGGGACAGGGGGCCCCCAGTGGGGAGCTTTCTTT. Its translation: CASTPGTGGPQWGAFF.

J is TRBJ2-5 and V is TRBV29-1, with TRBD1 matching 12 bases. CDR1 SQVTM and CDR2 ANQGSEA come from the germline V gene. The junction had 8 bases not matched to a gene; V was cut back by 6 bases and J by 3 bases. This CDR3 has 15 residues. The DNA of the CDR3 is TGCAGCGTGTCCGGGACAGGGGGCTTTAAAGAGACCCAGTACTTC. Translated, it gives CSVSGTGGFKETQYF.